These 5 T cell receptor beta chains were sequenced from one sample in a study of shared clonotypes between healthy human individuals. Here immunoSEQ multiplex PCR was the method, and the copy in TCRdb shows in-frame clones only, minus some. The top ten clones hold approximately 0.36% of a sample with around 2.5 million clones, 93% of them seen once. Sequenced sample: naive CD4+ T cells from PBMCs. Sample subset: CD45RA+ positively selected. All receptors derive from a man between 18 and 29 years old in good health. Some clones in this sample may be carry-over from other donors' samples.

As concerns this clone: Within the sample, other DNA sequences also encode this same CDR3. The chain has TRBV2 and TRBJ2-7; unclear D gene. CDR3 length: 11 amino acids. The V end lost 6 bases, the J end lost 4 bases, and 7 bases lay between the germline ends. Germline assignment: CDR1 SNHLY and CDR2 FYNNEI. The CDR3 DNA reads as TGTGCCAGCAGGGGGTCTTACGAGCAGTACTTC. Its translation: CASRGSYEQYF.

The count of this clone is one. The gene calls are TRBV28 and TRBJ2-7; no definite D call. The CDR3 length is 13 residues. The V and J ends lost 2 bases and 2 bases respectively, with 7 bases between them. The germline CDR1 and CDR2 sequences are MDHEN and SYDVKM. This chain's CDR3 is CASSLNEAYEQYF. Here the CDR3 DNA reads TGTGCCAGCAGTTTAAATGAAGCCTACGAGCAGTACTTC.

The chain recombines TRBV7-3 with TRBJ2-7, with 7 nucleotides matching TRBD2. Trimming at V came to 1 base and at J to 3 bases, leaving 6 bases not matched to a gene. Germline values: CDR1 SGHTA, CDR2 FQGTGA. The CDR3 consists of 15 residues. The CDR3 DNA reads TGTGCCAGCAGCTTAATGGCAGGGAGGGGCTACGAGCAGTACTTC. Translation: CASSLMAGRGYEQYF.

The chain employs TRBV5-5 and TRBJ1-4; tentative D call: TRBD1 (5 bases). Trimming took 8 bases from V and 8 from J, leaving 13 bases between them. This CDR3 comprises 12 residues. Germline-derived CDR1 and CDR2 are SGHKS and YYEKEE (reference sequence). The CDR3 spells CASGQGREKLFF. The CDR3 region has the DNA TGTGCCAGTGGGCAGGGTCGCGAAAAACTGTTTTTT.

The gene calls are TRBV9 and TRBJ2-1; 10 nucleotides align to TRBD1. The V and J ends lost 2 bases and 10 bases, in that order; junction bases with no gene match: 3. Germline V CDR1 and CDR2: SGDLS, YYNGEE. The CDR3 runs to 13 residues. CDR3 region: CASSVRTGGEQFF. The CDR3, as DNA: TGTGCCAGCAGCGTGAGGACAGGGGGAGAGCAGTTCTTC.